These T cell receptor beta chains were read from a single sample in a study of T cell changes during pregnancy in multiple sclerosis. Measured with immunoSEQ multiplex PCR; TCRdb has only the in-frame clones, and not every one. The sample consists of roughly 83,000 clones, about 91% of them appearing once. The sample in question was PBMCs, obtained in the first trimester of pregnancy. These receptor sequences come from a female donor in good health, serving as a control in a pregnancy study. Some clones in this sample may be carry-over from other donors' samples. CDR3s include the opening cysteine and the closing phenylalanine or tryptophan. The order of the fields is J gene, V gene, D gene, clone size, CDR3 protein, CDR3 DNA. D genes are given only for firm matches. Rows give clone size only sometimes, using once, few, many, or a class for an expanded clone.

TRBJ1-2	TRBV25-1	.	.	CASSGPDPPSNGYTF	TGTGCCAGCAGTGGGCCGGATCCGCCTAGCAATGGCTACACCTTC
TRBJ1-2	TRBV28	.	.	CASEWRGYGYTF	TGTGCCAGTGAGTGGAGGGGCTATGGCTACACCTTC
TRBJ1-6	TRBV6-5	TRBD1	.	CASSYQQGPGGPLHF	TGTGCCAGCAGTTACCAGCAGGGTCCAGGGGGGCCCCTCCACTTT
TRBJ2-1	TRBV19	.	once	CASSVKSVDEQFF	TGTGCCAGTAGTGTGAAGAGTGTTGATGAGCAGTTCTTC
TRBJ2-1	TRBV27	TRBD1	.	CASSSFRGPGYNEQFF	TGTGCCAGCAGTTCCTTCAGGGGGCCGGGGTACAATGAGCAGTTCTTC
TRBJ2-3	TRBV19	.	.	CATYAGTRSTDTQYF	TGTGCCACCTACGCCGGGACACGAAGCACAGATACGCAGTATTTT
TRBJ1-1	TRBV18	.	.	CASSPRGGMNTEAFF	TGTGCCAGCTCACCCCGGGGCGGGATGAACACTGAAGCTTTCTTT
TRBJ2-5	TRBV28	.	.	CASSSPIRDTSRETQYF	TGTGCCAGCAGTTCCCCGATCCGGGACACCTCCCGAGAGACCCAGTACTTC
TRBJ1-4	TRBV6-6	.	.	CASSYGAGVSRLFF	TGTGCCAGCAGTTACGGAGCAGGGGTTTCGAGGCTGTTTTTT
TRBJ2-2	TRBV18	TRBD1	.	CASSPFRQGTSTGELFF	TGTGCCAGCTCACCCTTTCGACAGGGGACAAGCACCGGGGAGCTGTTTTTT
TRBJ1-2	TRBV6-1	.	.	CASSEARDYGYTF	TGTGCCAGCAGTGAAGCTCGGGACTATGGCTACACCTTC
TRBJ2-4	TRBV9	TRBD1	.	CASSARDRINIQYF	TGTGCCAGCAGCGCACGGGACAGGATAAACATTCAGTACTTC
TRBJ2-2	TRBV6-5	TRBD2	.	CASSYLTSGDTGELFF	TGTGCCAGCAGTTACTTGACTAGCGGAGACACCGGGGAGCTGTTTTTT
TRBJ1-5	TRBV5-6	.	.	CASSFYRDQPQHF	TGTGCCAGCAGCTTTTACAGGGATCAGCCCCAGCATTTT
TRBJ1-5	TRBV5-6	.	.	CASSSDSSNQPQHF	TGTGCCAGCAGCTCAGACAGTAGCAATCAGCCCCAGCATTTT
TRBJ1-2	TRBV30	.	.	CAWSRENYGYTF	TGTGCCTGGAGCAGGGAAAACTATGGCTACACCTTC
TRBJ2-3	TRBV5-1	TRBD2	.	CASSLAGGSTDTQYF	TGCGCCAGCAGCTTAGCGGGGGGGAGCACAGATACGCAGTATTTT
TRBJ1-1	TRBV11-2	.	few	CASRGGQEAFF	TGTGCCTCCCGTGGAGGGCAAGAAGCTTTCTTT
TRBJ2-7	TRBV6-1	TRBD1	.	CASSESGTGLYEQYF	TGTGCCAGCAGTGAATCTGGGACAGGTCTATACGAGCAGTACTTC
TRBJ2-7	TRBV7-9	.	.	CASSLSPGDLLYEQYF	TGTGCCAGCAGCTTATCCCCAGGGGACCTACTTTACGAGCAGTACTTC
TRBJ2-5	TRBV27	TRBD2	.	CASSPIGRGETQYF	TGTGCCAGCAGTCCTATCGGGAGGGGGGAGACCCAGTACTTC
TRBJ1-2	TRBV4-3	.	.	CASSPDSNYGYTF	TGCGCCAGCAGCCCCGACAGTAACTATGGCTACACCTTC
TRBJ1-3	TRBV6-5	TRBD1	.	CASSLLQGPGNTIYF	TGTGCCAGCAGTTTATTACAGGGGCCTGGAAACACCATATATTTT
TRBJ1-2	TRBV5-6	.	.	CASSLVAYGYTF	TGTGCCAGCAGCTTAGTCGCGTATGGCTACACCTTC
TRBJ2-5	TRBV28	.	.	CASNKEGQQETQYF	TGTGCCAGCAATAAGGAGGGTCAGCAAGAGACCCAGTACTTC
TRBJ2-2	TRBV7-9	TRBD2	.	CASSYRTSGSPTGELFF	TGTGCCAGCAGCTACCGGACTAGCGGGAGTCCGACCGGGGAGCTGTTTTTT
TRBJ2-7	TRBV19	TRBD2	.	CASRVAGAYEQYF	TGTGCCAGTAGAGTAGCGGGGGCCTACGAGCAGTACTTC
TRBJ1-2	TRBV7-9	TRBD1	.	CASTQGGHGYTF	TGTGCCAGCACCCAGGGGGGTCATGGCTACACCTTC
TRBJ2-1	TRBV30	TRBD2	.	CAWKSGRAEQFF	TGTGCCTGGAAAAGCGGGAGGGCTGAGCAGTTCTTC
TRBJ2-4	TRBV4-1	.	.	CASRAGGNKNIQYF	TGCGCCAGCAGAGCTGGGGGGAACAAAAACATTCAGTACTTC
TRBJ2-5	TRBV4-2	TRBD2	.	CASSQEGGLEETQYF	TGTGCCAGCAGCCAAGAGGGAGGGCTAGAAGAGACCCAGTACTTC
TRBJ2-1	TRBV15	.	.	CATSSLQTAYNEQFF	TGTGCCACCAGTTCTCTCCAGACTGCTTACAATGAGCAGTTCTTC
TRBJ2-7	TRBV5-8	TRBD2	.	CASSKAGTSVYEQYF	TGTGCCAGCAGCAAGGCCGGGACTAGCGTGTACGAGCAGTACTTC
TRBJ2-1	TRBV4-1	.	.	CASSQAETGYNEQFF	TGCGCCAGCAGCCAAGCCGAGACAGGTTACAATGAGCAGTTCTTC
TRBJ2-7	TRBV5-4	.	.	CASSSKPGLGREQYF	TGTGCCAGCAGTTCGAAACCGGGACTGGGACGAGAGCAGTACTTC
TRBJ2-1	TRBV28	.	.	CASRQYNEQFF	TGTGCCAGCAGACAATACAATGAGCAGTTCTTC
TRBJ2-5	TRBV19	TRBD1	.	CASSHTGGYETQYF	TGTGCCAGTAGCCATACAGGGGGGTATGAGACCCAGTACTTC
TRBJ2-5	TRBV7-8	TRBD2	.	CASSLKAGAPIRTQYF	TGTGCCAGCAGCTTAAAAGCGGGGGCTCCGATACGGACCCAGTACTTC
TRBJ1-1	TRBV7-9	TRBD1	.	CASSLQGGATEAFF	TGTGCCAGCAGCCTCCAGGGGGGTGCCACTGAAGCTTTCTTT
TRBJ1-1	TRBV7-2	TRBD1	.	CASSLQGAGYSEAFF	TGTGCCAGCAGCTTACAGGGGGCGGGCTACTCCGAAGCTTTCTTT
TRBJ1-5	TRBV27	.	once	CASSYARHSGWRRPQHF	TGTGCCAGCAGTTATGCTCGTCATTCAGGGTGGCGGAGGCCCCAGCATTTT
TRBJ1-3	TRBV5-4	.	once	CASSLAVGPGNTIYF	TGTGCCAGCAGCTTGGCCGTGGGGCCTGGAAACACCATATATTTT
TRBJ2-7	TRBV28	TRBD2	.	CASTPRALAGGREQYF	TGTGCCAGCACCCCCCGGGCGCTAGCGGGGGGACGCGAGCAGTACTTC
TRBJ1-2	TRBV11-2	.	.	CASSLDREGYTF	TGTGCCAGCAGCTTAGATCGGGAGGGCTACACCTTC
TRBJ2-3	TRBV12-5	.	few	CASGQADTQYF	TGTGCTAGTGGGCAGGCAGATACGCAGTATTTT
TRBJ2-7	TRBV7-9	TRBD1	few	CASSSPDRGFSYEQYF	TGTGCCAGCAGCTCTCCCGACAGGGGATTCTCCTACGAGCAGTACTTC
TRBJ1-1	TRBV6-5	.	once	CASSSHGHANTEAFF	TGTGCCAGCAGTTCCCATGGACACGCGAACACTGAAGCTTTCTTT
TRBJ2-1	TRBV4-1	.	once	CASSRNQGNEQFF	TGCGCCAGCAGCCGAAATCAGGGGAATGAGCAGTTCTTC
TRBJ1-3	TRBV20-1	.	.	CSARGGNTIYF	TGCAGTGCCAGGGGAGGAAACACCATATATTTT
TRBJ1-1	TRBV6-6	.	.	CASSYSRDEAFF	TGTGCCAGCAGTTACTCCCGCGATGAAGCTTTCTTT
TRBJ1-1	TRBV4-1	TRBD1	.	CASSQEDRANTEAFF	TGCGCCAGCAGCCAAGAGGACAGGGCCAACACTGAAGCTTTCTTT
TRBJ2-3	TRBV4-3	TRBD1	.	CASSQTGGEADTQYF	TGCGCCAGCAGCCAAACAGGGGGCGAAGCAGATACGCAGTATTTT
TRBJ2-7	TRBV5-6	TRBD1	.	CASSETTTGPYEQYF	TGTGCCAGCAGCGAAACTACGACAGGGCCTTACGAGCAGTACTTC